The clone carrying this T cell receptor beta chain came up a few times. Its target is not known. This CDR3 is 15 amino acids long. CDR1 is KGHSH, CDR2 LQKENI, per germline. V was clipped by 0 bases and J by 7 bases; unmatched bases: 4. Time point meaning: neoterminal ileum biopsy at postoperative endoscopy, about 6 months after surgery. The data were obtained in a study of T cell repertoires in ileal Crohn's disease. Study findings and constraints: Sorted CD8 T cells held more high-frequency clones than CD4.

The method was immunoSEQ multiplex PCR; TCRdb's version includes in-frame clones alone and lacks a portion of them. The sample holds roughly 3,700 clones; 60% to 80% are singletons and the top ten take more than 20%. The sequencing sample was made of ileal tissue. This chain connects TRBV18 to TRBJ2-1, with TRBD1 matching 9 bases. The receptor's source is an adult with Crohn's disease. The chain's CDR3 is CASSPPGTGWNEQFF. The CDR3 DNA follows: TGTGCCAGCTCACCACCCGGGACAGGGTGGAATGAGCAGTTCTTC. The variable domain in full, completed from reference TRBV18 and TRBJ2-1, reads NAGVMQNPRHLVRRRGQEARLRCSPMKGHSHVYWYRQLPEEGLKFMVYLQKENIIDESGMPKERFSAEFPKEGPSILRIQQVVRGDSAAYFCASSPPGTGWNEQFFGPGTRLTVL.